This T cell receptor (beta chain) emerged from a study of radiotherapy plus CTLA-4 blockade in lung cancer. After removal of 8 bases from V and 0 bases from J, the junction contained 8 bases not matched to a gene. Germline-derived CDR1 and CDR2 are SNHLY and FYNNEI. The CDR3 extends over 15 amino acids. The protocol was immunoSEQ multiplex PCR, while the TCRdb copy is restricted to in-frame clones and leaves out a portion. The data show 50,000 to 60,000 clones, roughly four fifths seen once. The TCR originated in a human donor with non-small cell lung cancer whose response to radiotherapy plus ipilimumab could not be evaluated. The chain links TRBV2 to TRBJ1-1; 8 bases match TRBD1. The material sequenced was peripheral blood, taken from a patient treated with radiotherapy plus ipilimumab. The CDR3 coding sequence is TGTGCCAGCGGATCAAGCAGGGGGCTGAACACTGAAGCTTTCTTT. As protein: CASGSSRGLNTEAFF. Combining the CDR3 with reference TRBV2 and TRBJ1-1 gives the whole variable domain EPEVTQTPSHQVTQMGQEVILRCVPISNHLYFYWYRQILGQKVEFLVSFYNNEISEKSEIFDDQFSVERPDGSNFTLKIRSTKLEDSAMYFCASGSSRGLNTEAFFGQGTRLTVV.